The next 30 T cell receptor beta chains were all read from a single sample in a study of cytomegalovirus exposure and HLA in healthy donors. The PCR was carried out with 60 Vbeta primers and 13 Jbeta primers. The repertoire was sequenced with immunoSEQ multiplex PCR; TCRdb's copy has only in-frame clones and lacks some. The sample contains around 200,000 clones, roughly 79% of which appear only once. Material: PBMCs. These receptors were obtained from a young man in good health and CMV-seronegative.

This clone appeared a single time. The gene calls are TRBV28 and TRBJ2-7; D possibly corresponds to TRBD2 (5 bases). The length of the CDR3 is 14 residues. Germline CDR1 and CDR2: MDHEN and SYDVKM. The CDR3 spells CVPFRRVKPYEQYF. The CDR3, as DNA: TGTGTCCCCTTCAGGCGGGTAAAGCCCTACGAGCAGTACTTC.

V and J are TRBV6-6 and TRBJ1-5; 8 bases are a match to TRBD1. Germline lookup yields CDR1 MNHNY and CDR2 SVGAGI (reference sequence). The CDR3 sequence is 14 residues long. After removal of 4 bases from V and 6 bases from J, the junction contained 5 bases not matched to a gene. The CDR3 DNA reads as TGTGCCAGCAGTTTGACAGGGGATGCTCAGCCCCAGCATTTT. This codes for CASSLTGDAQPQHF.

V is TRBV19 and J is TRBJ1-1; 7 bases line up with TRBD1. Germline values: CDR1 LNHDA, CDR2 SQIVND (reference sequence). The CDR3 spans 14 residues. The V and J ends lost 5 bases and 3 bases, in that order; junction bases with no gene match: 6. In DNA form, the CDR3 reads TGTGCCAGTAGTCCCACAGGGGACGACACTGAAGCTTTCTTT. This gives the protein CASSPTGDDTEAFF. The full variable domain, rest sourced from reference TRBV19 and TRBJ1-1, is DGGITQSPKYLFRKEGQNVTLSCEQNLNHDAMYWYRQDPGQGLRLIYYSQIVNDFQKGDIAEGYSVSREKKESFPLTVTSAQKNPTAFYLCASSPTGDDTEAFFGQGTRLTVV.

In regard to this clone: Relative to the germline gene, one junction end is altered; a read error may explain this. The chain links TRBV7-6 to TRBJ2-5; 8 positions agree with TRBD2. CDR1 SGHVS and CDR2 FNYEAQ come from the germline V gene. This CDR3 contains 14 residues. This chain's CDR3 is CASSSRGGQGTQYF. CDR3 DNA sequence: TGTGCCAGCAGCTCACGGGGGGGCCAAGGGACCCAGTACTTC.

This clone has ten or more counts. The V call is TRBV11-1, the J call TRBJ2-1, with 9 bases lining up with TRBD2. V dropped 5 bases and J dropped 9; count of bases not matched to a gene: 11. Germline assignment: CDR1 SGHAT and CDR2 FQDESV (reference sequence). This CDR3 contains 15 residues. CDR3 nucleotide sequence: TGTGCCAGCAGCCAACCTGAGGAGCGGGGGGTTGAGCAGTTCTTC. Its translation is CASSQPEERGVEQFF.

The chain recombines TRBV7-6 with TRBJ1-1; TRBD1 might be the D (5 bases). CDR3 length: 14 amino acids. CDR1 is SGHVS and CDR2 is FNYEAQ in the germline V gene. Trimming left V 2 bases short and J 4 bases short, with 11 bases between. The CDR3 sequence is CASSLMAGSTEAFF. CDR3 DNA: TGTGCCAGCAGCTTAATGGCAGGGTCCACTGAAGCTTTCTTT.

The chain combines TRBV6-5 with TRBJ2-3, with unresolved D. CDR3 size: 13 residues. Germline lookup yields CDR1 MNHEY and CDR2 SVGAGI. Trimming shortened V by 5 bases and J by 0 bases, and 6 bases separated the two germline ends. CDR3 protein: CASSAVSTDTQYF. CDR3 in DNA: TGTGCCAGCAGTGCAGTAAGCACAGATACGCAGTATTTT.

The genes are TRBV11-3 and TRBJ2-7; TRBD1 aligns across 7 bases. The J segment lost 9 bases and the V segment lost 5 bases, leaving 13 bases of the junction unmatched. Germline V gene sequence: CDR1 SGHNT, CDR2 YENEEA. This CDR3 contains 14 residues. CDR3 residues: CASSPVQGTAVQYF. In DNA form, the CDR3 reads TGTGCCAGCAGCCCCGTTCAGGGGACAGCGGTGCAGTACTTC.

This chain joins TRBV20-1 and TRBJ2-7; D is unresolved. Trimming removed 5 bases at V and 3 bases at J, with 8 bases between. This CDR3 is built from 11 residues. CDR1 and CDR2 (germline): DFQATT, SNEGSKA (reference sequence). CDR3 nucleotide sequence: TGCAGTGCTGCGGCCGGCTACGAGCAGTACTTC. The encoded protein is CSAAAGYEQYF.

The rearrangement joins TRBV27 to TRBJ2-7; tentatively, D is TRBD1 (5 bases). This CDR3 comprises 11 residues. Germline CDR1 and CDR2: MNHEY and SMNVEV (reference sequence). Deletions cut 6 bases from V and 2 bases from J, with 5 bases between. The CDR3 loop reads CASRDTYEQYF. In nucleotides, the CDR3 is TGTGCCAGCAGGGACACCTACGAGCAGTACTTC.

The chain employs TRBV25-1 and TRBJ1-4; no clear D. Germline V lookup: CDR1 MGHDK, CDR2 SYGVNS. The CDR3 runs to 14 residues. V was trimmed by 5 bases and J by 7 bases, leaving 14 bases between them. The CDR3 region is CASSLPSASEKLFF. The CDR3 region has the DNA TGTGCCAGCAGTCTCCCCTCTGCCAGTGAAAAACTGTTTTTT.

V is TRBV19 and J is TRBJ1-4; 7 nucleotides match TRBD1. V lost 7 bases, J lost 4 bases, and 9 bases stayed unmatched. The CDR3 is made up of 15 amino acids. From germline, CDR1 is LNHDA and CDR2 SQIVND (reference sequence). The CDR3 nucleotides are TGTGCCAGTACCCAGGACAGGCGTTTTAATGAAAAACTGTTTTTT. Translated: CASTQDRRFNEKLFF.

The chain joins TRBV5-4 to TRBJ2-7; TRBD2 agrees at 8 bases. In germline, CDR1 is SGHNT, CDR2 YYREEE (reference sequence). The CDR3 loop spans 12 amino acids. The trim removed 4 bases at V and 4 bases at J, leaving 1 base unmatched. The CDR3 DNA reads TGTGCCAGCAGCCGGGAGGGTTACGAGCAGTACTTC. It codes for CASSREGYEQYF.

This chain uses TRBV15 with TRBJ2-5; 7 nucleotides line up with TRBD1. CDR1 LNHNV and CDR2 YYDKDF come from the germline V gene (reference sequence). The CDR3 extends over 16 amino acids. J was trimmed by 5 bases and V by 3 bases; bases with no gene match: 12. CDR3 DNA: TGTGCCACCAGCAGCGCTACACAGGGGAATAGGGAGACCCAGTACTTC. Its protein is CATSSATQGNRETQYF.

The V and J genes are TRBV28 and TRBJ2-7; 11 bases agree with TRBD2. The CDR3 is 15 residues long. The ends lost 5 bases at V and 1 base at J; junction bases unmatched: 4. Per the germline V gene, CDR1 is MDHEN and CDR2 is SYDVKM. This chain's CDR3 is CASSVGTSGSYEQYF. DNA of the CDR3: TGTGCCAGCAGTGTGGGGACTAGCGGATCCTACGAGCAGTACTTC.

The rearrangement joins TRBV2 to TRBJ1-1, with D possibly TRBD1 on 6 matching bases. V was shortened by 4 bases and J by 1 base, with 10 bases between the two germline ends. The germline CDR1 and CDR2 sequences are SNHLY and FYNNEI. The CDR3 is made up of 14 amino acids. CDR3 sequence: CASSVETGNTEAFF. DNA for the CDR3: TGTGCCAGCAGTGTCGAGACAGGGAACACTGAAGCTTTCTTT.

This clone was found a few times. V usage is TRBV27 and J usage is TRBJ1-4; D ambiguous. The V end was cut by 2 bases, the J end by 2 bases, with 9 bases between. The CDR3 is 15 residues long. Germline lookup yields CDR1 MNHEY and CDR2 SMNVEV (reference sequence). The CDR3 spells CASSLNRVTNEKLFF. CDR3 coding DNA: TGTGCCAGCAGTTTAAATCGGGTGACTAATGAAAAACTGTTTTTT. Full variable domain (rest looked up from reference TRBV27 and TRBJ1-4): EAQVTQNPRYLITVTGKKLTVTCSQNMNHEYMSWYRQDPGLGLRQIYYSMNVEVTDKGDVPEGYKVSRKEKRNFPLILESPSPNQTSLYFCASSLNRVTNEKLFFGSGTQLSVL.

This clone was recorded a few times. The chain joins TRBV5-6 to TRBJ2-7, with TRBD1 identical over 7 bases. The CDR3 contains 14 residues. Germline V lookup: CDR1 SGHDT, CDR2 YYEEEE. V dropped 2 bases and J dropped 5; count of bases not matched to a gene: 7. The CDR3 DNA is TGTGCCAGCAGCTTACGACAGGGTTCAGACGAGCAGTACTTC. It specifies CASSLRQGSDEQYF.

Only one count was recorded for this clone. This chain connects TRBV9 to TRBJ2-7, with 11 bases aligning to TRBD2. V trimming: 5 bases; J trimming: 0 bases; junction bases outside the gene matches: 4. The CDR3 has 15 residues. Germline V gene data show CDR1 as SGDLS and CDR2 as YYNGEE. The CDR3 spells CASSKTSGDSYEQYF. As DNA, the CDR3 is TGTGCCAGCAGTAAGACTAGCGGGGACTCCTACGAGCAGTACTTC.

The rearrangement joins TRBV7-2 to TRBJ2-7, with D perhaps matching TRBD1 (5 bases). Per germline, CDR1 SGHTA and CDR2 FQGNSA. The CDR3 consists of 11 residues. Trimming pared 5 bases from V and 5 bases from J, leaving 7 bases between. The CDR3 loop reads CASSVRDEQYF. In nucleotides, the CDR3 is TGTGCCAGCAGCGTCAGGGACGAGCAGTACTTC. The complete variable domain, with remaining parts taken from reference TRBV7-2 and TRBJ2-7, reads GAGVSQSPSNKVTEKGKDVELRCDPISGHTALYWYRQSLGQGLEFLIYFQGNSAPDKSGLPSDRFSAERTGGSVSTLTIQRTQQEDSAVYLCASSVRDEQYFGPGTRLTVT.

This chain links TRBV19 with TRBJ2-5; D possibly corresponds to TRBD1 (6 bases). Deletions cut 3 bases from V and 2 bases from J, with 16 bases between. The length of the CDR3 is 16 residues. Germline-derived CDR1 and CDR2 are LNHDA and SQIVND (reference sequence). The DNA for the CDR3 is TGTGCCAGTAGTATCCTCCCCTCCAGGGGTCAAGAGACCCAGTACTTC. The encoded protein is CASSILPSRGQETQYF. The full variable domain, with the rest looked up from reference TRBV19 and TRBJ2-5, is DGGITQSPKYLFRKEGQNVTLSCEQNLNHDAMYWYRQDPGQGLRLIYYSQIVNDFQKGDIAEGYSVSREKKESFPLTVTSAQKNPTAFYLCASSILPSRGQETQYFGPGTRLLVL.

Concerning this clone itself: In the same sample, other DNA sequences code for this CDR3. This sequence joins TRBV6-4 and TRBJ1-1; 9 bases align to TRBD1. This CDR3 has 14 amino acids. V was clipped by 6 bases and J by 4 bases; unmatched bases: 6. Germline CDR1 MRHNA, CDR2 SNTAGT. The CDR3 DNA reads TGTGCCAGCAGGACAGGGGGTGAGAGCACTGAAGCTTTCTTT. Its translation: CASRTGGESTEAFF.

Written as DNA, the CDR3 is TGTGCCAGCAGTGAACGGGTGGACGGGGAGCTGTTTTTT. Translated, it gives CASSERVDGELFF. The chain uses TRBV6-1 and TRBJ2-2, with unresolved D. CDR3 length equals 13 residues. Trimming left V 2 bases short and J 7 bases short, with 8 bases between. Germline values: CDR1 MNHNS, CDR2 SASEGT.

The V gene is TRBV6-5, the J gene TRBJ1-5, with D possibly TRBD1 on 6 matching bases. The germline gives CDR1 MNHEY, CDR2 SVGAGI. The V and J ends lost 7 bases and 5 bases respectively, with 15 bases between them. The length of the CDR3 is 14 residues. CDR3 in amino acids: CASIATGLDQPQHF. CDR3 DNA: TGTGCCAGCATTGCAACAGGGCTAGATCAGCCCCAGCATTTT.

The genes are TRBV27 and TRBJ2-3; the D is unclear. CDR1 and CDR2 (germline): MNHEY, SMNVEV (reference sequence). This CDR3 contains 16 residues. V lost 4 bases and J lost 5, with 19 bases in between. CDR3 residues: CASSSSSTGDGDTQYF. Here the CDR3 DNA reads TGTGCCAGCAGTTCGAGCTCCACCGGTGATGGAGATACGCAGTATTTT.

This clone has just one count. The genes are TRBV5-1 and TRBJ2-7, with D perhaps matching TRBD1 (6 bases). V lost 3 bases, J lost 4 bases, and 14 bases lay in between. CDR1 and CDR2 from the germline V gene are SGHRS and YFSETQ. The CDR3 sequence is 14 residues long. The CDR3 DNA reads TGCGCCAGCAGCTCGGGACAAAAACTTTACGAGCAGTACTTC. Protein: CASSSGQKLYEQYF.

V and J are TRBV28 and TRBJ2-7; a weak D match, TRBD2 (7 bases). The CDR3 has 17 amino acids. Germline CDR1 MDHEN, CDR2 SYDVKM. Trimming took off 5 bases at V and 4 bases at J, with 24 bases between the two ends. CDR3 in amino acids: CASSTLWDIWREYEQYF. The CDR3 nucleotides are TGTGCCAGCAGTACCCTCTGGGACATTTGGCGGGAGTACGAGCAGTACTTC. Using reference TRBV28 and TRBJ2-7 for the parts outside the CDR3, the full variable domain is DVKVTQSSRYLVKRTGEKVFLECVQDMDHENMFWYRQDPGLGLRLIYFSYDVKMKEKGDIPEGYSVSREKKERFSLILESASTNQTSMYLCASSTLWDIWREYEQYFGPGTRLTVT.

DNA for the CDR3: TGTGCCAGCAGCTGGCTAGCGGGGGAGGGGTACGAGCAGTACTTC. It translates to CASSWLAGEGYEQYF. This sequence joins TRBV7-2 and TRBJ2-7; TRBD2 agrees at 10 bases. Germline V lookup: CDR1 SGHTA, CDR2 FQGNSA. V lost 4 bases and J lost 4; bases outside the gene matches: 7. CDR3 length: 15 amino acids.

V usage is TRBV2 and J usage is TRBJ1-6; D is possibly TRBD1 (5 bases). From germline, CDR1 is SNHLY and CDR2 FYNNEI. The ends were cut back, 1 base at V and 14 bases at J, with 9 bases in the middle. The CDR3 covers 12 residues. The CDR3 DNA is TGTGCCAGCAGTGAAGACAGGCCGTCCCTCCACTTT. Translated, it gives CASSEDRPSLHF.

Concerning this clone: The junction does not match germline at one end; this may be a read error. This chain uses TRBV7-9 with TRBJ1-1; the D gene is possibly TRBD1 (6 bases). The length of the CDR3 is 12 residues. Germline V CDR1 and CDR2: SEHNR, FQNEAQ (reference sequence). This CDR3 is CSSLGGNTEAFF. The DNA of the CDR3 is TGTTCCAGCCTAGGGGGAAACACTGAAGCTTTCTTT.